What follows are 31 T cell receptor beta chains derived from one specimen sequenced in a study of beta chain features in type 1 diabetes. Expressed TCRB transcripts were sequenced because the entire RNA isolate underwent reverse transcription. Assay: immunoSEQ multiplex PCR; the TCRdb copy retains only in-frame clones and omits some. This sample has 250,000 or so clones, with around 68% found just once. Sequenced input: naive CD4+ T cells from blood. These receptors were collected from a man under 40 in good health.

This clone was observed a few times. This chain connects TRBV29-1 to TRBJ2-3; D unresolved. Trimming removed 4 bases from V and 3 bases from J, with 11 bases in between. CDR3 length: 13 residues. Germline V gene sequence: CDR1 SQVTM, CDR2 ANQGSEA. CDR3 residues: CSVAQVLTDTQYF. Here the CDR3 DNA reads TGCAGCGTTGCCCAGGTCTTAACAGATACGCAGTATTTT.

This rearrangement joins TRBV5-1 to TRBJ2-5; D unclear. The CDR3 totals 13 residues. Germline V gives CDR1 SGHRS, CDR2 YFSETQ. V lost 3 bases and J lost 3, with 9 bases in between. The CDR3 sequence: CASSYGPEETQYF. As DNA, the CDR3 is TGCGCCAGCAGCTACGGACCGGAAGAGACCCAGTACTTC. Drawing the rest from reference TRBV5-1 and TRBJ2-5, the complete variable domain is KAGVTQTPRYLIKTRGQQVTLSCSPISGHRSVSWYQQTPGQGLQFLFEYFSETQRNKGNFPGRFSGRQFSNSRSEMNVSTLELGDSALYLCASSYGPEETQYFGPGTRLLVL.

This clone was seen only a few times. In nucleotides, the CDR3 is TGCAGCGTTCCTGGCTACAACGAGCAGTACTTC. Its protein product is CSVPGYNEQYF. The chain has TRBV29-1 and TRBJ2-7; no definite D call. Germline V gene lookup returns CDR1 SQVTM and CDR2 ANQGSEA. The CDR3 contains 11 residues. With 5 bases removed from V and 5 bases from J, the gap between germline ends came to 10 bases.

This clone occurred once. The CDR3 is CSVAGRGRETQYF. The CDR3, as DNA: TGCAGCGTGGCGGGCAGGGGGCGGGAGACCCAGTACTTC. The genes are TRBV29-1 and TRBJ2-5, with 8 bases that match TRBD1. V trimming: 6 bases; J trimming: 5 bases; junction bases outside the gene matches: 8. The CDR3 has 13 amino acids. CDR1 is SQVTM and CDR2 is ANQGSEA in the germline V gene.

The J gene is TRBJ1-1, the V gene TRBV29-1, with 9 bases that match TRBD1. Germline CDR1 is SQVTM and CDR2 is ANQGSEA. V lost 6 bases to trimming and J lost 2 bases; unmatched junction nucleotides: 7. The length of the CDR3 is 14 residues. The CDR3 DNA sequence: TGCAGCGTCGCGATGGGACAGGGCAACACTGAAGCTTTCTTT. Amino acids: CSVAMGQGNTEAFF.

Points on this clone: Other DNA sequences from this sample encode an identical CDR3 as well. The gene calls are TRBV30 and TRBJ1-2; D call uncertain. From germline, CDR1 is GTSNPN and CDR2 SVGIG (reference sequence). Between the trimmed V and J ends, which lost 0 bases and 2 bases, there was a span of 7 bases. This CDR3 spans 13 amino acids. In DNA form, the CDR3 reads TGTGCCTGGAGTGTTAAGGGAAACTATGGCTACACCTTC. Encoded protein: CAWSVKGNYGYTF.

The rearrangement joins TRBV29-1 to TRBJ2-1; the D gene is possibly TRBD2 (5 bases). V lost 4 bases, J lost 6 bases, and 10 bases lay in between. Germline CDR1 reads SQVTM; CDR2 reads ANQGSEA. This CDR3 is 12 amino acids long. CDR3 nucleotide sequence: TGCAGCGTTGCGGGGTCCACCAATGAGCAGTTCTTC. Amino acids: CSVAGSTNEQFF.

On this clone itself: Other DNA sequences in the sample encode the same CDR3. J is TRBJ1-5 and V is TRBV30; TRBD1 might be the D (6 bases). Germline lookup yields CDR1 GTSNPN and CDR2 SVGIG (reference sequence). There are 13 residues in the CDR3. Trimming shortened V by 0 bases and J by 7 bases, and 10 bases separated the two germline ends. The CDR3 nucleotides are TGTGCCTGGAGTGTACAGGGTCGACAGCCCCAGCATTTT. This encodes CAWSVQGRQPQHF. The full variable domain, its missing parts supplied by reference TRBV30 and TRBJ1-5, is SQTIHQWPATLVQPVGSPLSLECTVEGTSNPNLYWYRQAAGRGLQLLFYSVGIGQISSEVPQNLSASRPQDRQFILSSKKLLLSDSGFYLCAWSVQGRQPQHFGDGTRLSIL.

A few counts support this clone. In DNA form, the CDR3 reads TGTGCCAGCAGCTTAGACGGAGCCGGGGCCAACGTCCTGACTTTC. As protein: CASSLDGAGANVLTF. V is TRBV5-4 and J is TRBJ2-6; unclear D gene. The CDR3 sequence is 15 residues long. Trimming took 2 bases from V and 4 from J, leaving 10 bases between them. The germline V gene encodes CDR1 SGHNT and CDR2 YYREEE (reference sequence).

J is TRBJ2-1 and V is TRBV9; maybe TRBD1 (5 bases). Germline values: CDR1 SGDLS, CDR2 YYNGEE. The CDR3 runs to 15 residues. The V end was cut by 2 bases, the J end by 3 bases, with 12 bases between. The DNA for the CDR3 is TGTGCCAGCAGCGTGACGGCAGGGCACTACAATGAGCAGTTCTTC. Its translation: CASSVTAGHYNEQFF.

V and J are TRBV27 and TRBJ2-5; 8 nucleotides align to TRBD2. This CDR3 has 15 amino acids. CDR1 is MNHEY, CDR2 SMNVEV, per germline (reference sequence). V lost 6 bases and J lost 4; bases outside the gene matches: 10. As DNA, the CDR3 is TGTGCCAGCAGCCCCTCCAGCGGGAGACGAGAGACCCAGTACTTC. Protein product: CASSPSSGRRETQYF.

This clone has more than one count but fewer than ten. The CDR3 DNA sequence: TGTGCCAGCAGCCAAGCGGTCGGGGACGGTTCAGAGACCCAGTACTTC. The encoded protein is CASSQAVGDGSETQYF. V usage is TRBV4-2 and J usage is TRBJ2-5, with D perhaps given as TRBD1 or TRBD2 (5 bases each). V lost 1 base and J 4 bases, leaving 16 bases between the germline ends. This CDR3 contains 16 residues. CDR1 LGHNA and CDR2 YNFKEQ come from the germline V gene.

V gene TRBV7-2 combines with J gene TRBJ1-2; 7 nucleotides agree with TRBD1. Looked up from germline, CDR1 is SGHTA and CDR2 is FQGNSA. V lost 5 bases, J lost 8 bases, and 5 bases stayed unmatched. The CDR3 sequence is 12 residues long. CDR3 coding DNA: TGTGCCAGCAGCCCTCAGGGGGGCGGCTACACCTTC. It specifies CASSPQGGGYTF.

The chain is built from TRBV5-1 and TRBJ2-1; no definite D call. In germline, CDR1 is SGHRS, CDR2 YFSETQ. The CDR3 is 12 residues long. V lost 4 bases to trimming and J lost 8 bases, with 10 bases between them. This CDR3 reads CASSPTRDEQFF. In DNA, the CDR3 is TGCGCCAGCAGCCCCACTCGGGATGAGCAGTTCTTC.

Only one count was recorded for this clone. CDR3 residues: CASSGTVSGETQYF. The CDR3 DNA follows: TGCGCCAGCAGCGGGACGGTATCAGGAGAGACCCAGTACTTC. The chain joins TRBV5-1 to TRBJ2-5, with D perhaps assigned TRBD1 or TRBD2 (5 bases each). Trimming took 4 bases from V and 4 from J, leaving 14 bases between them. CDR1 is SGHRS and CDR2 is YFSETQ in the germline V gene. This CDR3 region has 14 residues.

The V call is TRBV9, the J call TRBJ2-3; D ambiguous. The CDR3 extends over 15 amino acids. V was cut by 4 bases and J by 3 bases, with 15 bases left in between. The germline V gene encodes CDR1 SGDLS and CDR2 YYNGEE. CDR3 DNA sequence: TGTGCCAGCAGCCCCCCCGGACGGGCGACAGATACGCAGTATTTT. Translating gives CASSPPGRATDTQYF. Complete variable domain (other parts from reference TRBV9 and TRBJ2-3): DSGVTQTPKHLITATGQRVTLRCSPRSGDLSVYWYQQSLDQGLQFLIQYYNGEERAKGNILERFSAQQFPDLHSELNLSSLELGDSALYFCASSPPGRATDTQYFGPGTRLTVL.

In its sample, this clone was seen a few times. The chain has TRBV28 and TRBJ2-5; D uncertain. Germline lookup yields CDR1 MDHEN and CDR2 SYDVKM. This CDR3 has 14 amino acids. V gave up 2 bases and J gave up 7 bases, with 14 bases separating them. CDR3 coding DNA: TGTGCCAGCAGTTTAGAGCAACAATCGGGGACCCAGTACTTC. This codes for CASSLEQQSGTQYF.

This clone showed up just a few times. V usage is TRBV5-1 and J usage is TRBJ2-1; TRBD2 is a possible D gene (5 bases). CDR3 size: 16 residues. Trimming took off 0 bases at V and 4 bases at J, with 14 bases between the two ends. Germline V gives CDR1 SGHRS, CDR2 YFSETQ. The CDR3 DNA follows: TGCGCCAGCAGCTTGGCGTATTCGAGAGGGTACAATGAGCAGTTCTTC. It yields the protein CASSLAYSRGYNEQFF.

The chain links TRBV20-1 to TRBJ2-1; D gene ambiguous. Germline CDR1 is DFQATT and CDR2 is SNEGSKA (reference sequence). The CDR3 spans 10 residues. The V gene lost 3 bases and the J gene lost 9 bases, with 6 bases spanning the gap. DNA of the CDR3: TGCAGTGCTAGTAGAATTGAGCAGTTCTTC. This codes for CSASRIEQFF.

This clone has just one count. The genes are TRBV14 and TRBJ1-2; 11 bases align to TRBD1. CDR3 size: 14 residues. Germline loops: CDR1 SGHDN, CDR2 FVKESK. With 5 bases clipped from V and 7 bases from J, the junction kept 6 bases outside the gene matches. The CDR3 sequence is CASSLDRGLGGYTF. The CDR3 DNA reads TGTGCCAGCAGCTTGGACAGGGGGCTCGGTGGCTACACCTTC.

The gene calls are TRBV7-9 and TRBJ2-2, with TRBD1 identical over 7 bases. After removal of 3 bases from V and 3 bases from J, the junction contained 1 base not matched to a gene. CDR1 and CDR2 (germline): SEHNR, FQNEAQ (reference sequence). The CDR3 contains 14 residues. This chain's CDR3 is CASSLGQYTGELFF. CDR3 bases: TGTGCCAGCAGCTTGGGACAGTACACCGGGGAGCTGTTTTTT.

The sample holds one count of this clone. V gene TRBV29-1 combines with J gene TRBJ2-1; D not resolved. The germline V and J ends were trimmed by 2 bases and 5 bases, with 19 bases remaining between them. Per germline, CDR1 SQVTM and CDR2 ANQGSEA. The CDR3 spans 16 residues. Here the CDR3 DNA reads TGCAGCGTTGAAATGCTCCCCTATCAACGCAACAATGAGCAGTTCTTC. Its protein is CSVEMLPYQRNNEQFF.

The chain joins TRBV9 to TRBJ2-7, with TRBD2 matching 10 bases. Germline-derived CDR1 and CDR2 are SGDLS and YYNGEE. The CDR3 length is 14 residues. Unmatched junction bases numbered 1, after V lost 1 base and J lost 3 bases. CDR3 residues: CASSVWTSGYEQYF. CDR3 sequence (DNA): TGTGCCAGCAGCGTATGGACTAGCGGCTACGAGCAGTACTTC.

On this clone itself: Other DNA sequences in the sample encode the same CDR3. The V gene is TRBV9, the J gene TRBJ2-5; 7 positions match TRBD2. Germline V gene data show CDR1 as SGDLS and CDR2 as YYNGEE. V dropped 2 bases and J dropped 4; count of bases not matched to a gene: 5. There are 14 residues in the CDR3. Here the CDR3 reads CASSVGGGRETQYF. The CDR3 DNA is TGTGCCAGCAGCGTTGGGGGAGGGAGAGAGACCCAGTACTTC. The entire variable domain, with the rest obtained from reference TRBV9 and TRBJ2-5, is as follows: DSGVTQTPKHLITATGQRVTLRCSPRSGDLSVYWYQQSLDQGLQFLIQYYNGEERAKGNILERFSAQQFPDLHSELNLSSLELGDSALYFCASSVGGGRETQYFGPGTRLLVL.

V gene TRBV29-1 combines with J gene TRBJ2-7; D unclear. Germline lookup yields CDR1 SQVTM and CDR2 ANQGSEA. CDR3 length equals 11 residues. V lost 7 bases, J lost 4 bases, and 11 bases lay in between. The CDR3: CSASTSYEQYF. The CDR3 region has the DNA TGCAGCGCCTCGACTTCTTACGAGCAGTACTTC.

The V gene is TRBV30, the J gene TRBJ2-2; perhaps TRBD1 as D (5 bases). The germline V and J ends were trimmed by 5 bases and 5 bases, with 12 bases remaining between them. Germline lookup yields CDR1 GTSNPN and CDR2 SVGIG (reference sequence). The CDR3 contains 13 residues. CDR3 coding DNA: TGTGCCTGGGCCAGAAGGGGTACCGGGGAGCTGTTTTTT. This sequence encodes CAWARRGTGELFF.

The chain combines TRBV5-4 with TRBJ2-6, with a possible D match to TRBD2 (6 bases). From germline, CDR1 is SGHNT and CDR2 YYREEE (reference sequence). The CDR3 totals 15 residues. The V end was cut by 1 base, the J end by 2 bases, with 7 bases between. The DNA of the CDR3 is TGTGCCAGCAGCTTGACGGGAGCTGGGGCCAACGTCCTGACTTTC. It codes for CASSLTGAGANVLTF.

In its sample, this clone was seen a few times. The genes are TRBV5-4 and TRBJ2-3; either TRBD1 or TRBD2 may fit D (5 bases each). CDR3 length: 15 amino acids. With 2 bases removed from V and 6 bases from J, the gap between germline ends came to 16 bases. Germline CDR1 SGHNT, CDR2 YYREEE (reference sequence). The chain's CDR3 is CASSFQARGADTQYF. In DNA, the CDR3 is TGTGCCAGCAGCTTTCAGGCCAGAGGGGCGGATACGCAGTATTTT.

The chain employs TRBV10-2 and TRBJ2-3; D might be TRBD1 (6 bases). The germline CDR1 and CDR2 sequences are WSHSY and SAAADI. The V gene lost 7 bases and the J gene lost 0 bases, with 14 bases spanning the gap. This CDR3 is built from 15 residues. CDR3 sequence (DNA): TGCGCCAGCACCTGGACAGCCTCTAGCACAGATACGCAGTATTTT. Its translation: CASTWTASSTDTQYF.

V gene TRBV29-1 combines with J gene TRBJ1-2; 9 nucleotides match TRBD1. V lost 4 bases to trimming and J lost 9 bases; unmatched junction nucleotides: 12. Germline assignment: CDR1 SQVTM and CDR2 ANQGSEA. This CDR3 is built from 14 residues. The DNA of the CDR3 is TGCAGCGTTGGGACCCGGGACAGGGAGAAGCGCTACACCTTC. As protein: CSVGTRDREKRYTF.

There are a few counts of this clone. The chain links TRBV19 to TRBJ2-1; possibly TRBD1 or TRBD2 for D (6 bases each). The V end was cut by 11 bases, the J end by 6 bases, with 20 bases between. Germline V gene data show CDR1 as LNHDA and CDR2 as SQIVND (reference sequence). This CDR3 has 14 amino acids. The CDR3 sequence: CALRGPPRFNEQFF. In DNA form, the CDR3 reads TGTGCCTTACGGGGGCCTCCTAGGTTCAATGAGCAGTTCTTC.